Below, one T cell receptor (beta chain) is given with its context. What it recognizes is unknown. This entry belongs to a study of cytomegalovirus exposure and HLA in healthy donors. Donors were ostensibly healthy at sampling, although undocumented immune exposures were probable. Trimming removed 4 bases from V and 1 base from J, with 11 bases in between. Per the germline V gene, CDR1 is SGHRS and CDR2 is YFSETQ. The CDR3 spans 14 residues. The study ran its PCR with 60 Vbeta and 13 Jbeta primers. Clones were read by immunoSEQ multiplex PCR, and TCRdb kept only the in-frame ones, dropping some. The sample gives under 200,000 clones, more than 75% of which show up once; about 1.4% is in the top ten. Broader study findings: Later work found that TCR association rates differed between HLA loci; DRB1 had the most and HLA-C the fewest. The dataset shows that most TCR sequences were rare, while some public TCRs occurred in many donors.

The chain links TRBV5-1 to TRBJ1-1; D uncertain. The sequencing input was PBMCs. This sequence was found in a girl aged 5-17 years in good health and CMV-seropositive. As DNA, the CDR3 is TGCGCCAGCAGCCCCCGTGTAGCGAACACTGAAGCTTTCTTT. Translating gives CASSPRVANTEAFF.